One sample yielded the 31 T cell receptor beta chains listed below, sequenced in a study of siplizumab effects on memory and regulatory T cells. Profiled with immunoSEQ multiplex PCR; TCRdb holds only in-frame clones, not every one. Here the sample spans fewer than 80,000 clones, around 93% being singletons. The sequenced sample consisted of CD8+ T cells sorted from blood. The receptors stem from a human donor in good health.

CDR3 nucleotides: TGTGCCAGCGAGGAAGGCGGGGGCACAGATACGCAGTATTTT. Protein: CASEEGGGTDTQYF. The chain employs TRBV6-1 and TRBJ2-3, with a weak D call TRBD2 (6 bases). Germline V gene sequence: CDR1 MNHNS, CDR2 SASEGT. There are 14 residues in the CDR3. The V gene lost 8 bases and the J gene lost 1 base, with 13 bases spanning the gap.

The rearrangement links TRBV19 to TRBJ1-2; the D is unclear. V lost 1 base and J 3 bases, leaving 9 bases between the germline ends. The CDR3 runs to 14 residues. The germline V gene encodes CDR1 LNHDA and CDR2 SQIVND (reference sequence). The DNA for the CDR3 is TGTGCCAGTAGTATAGTCTGGTGGGACTATGGCTACACCTTC. It translates to CASSIVWWDYGYTF.

The chain employs TRBV11-2 and TRBJ2-5, with 7 bases lining up with TRBD1. The tail of the sequence fits TRBJ2-7 better, so the J call may be wrong. The CDR3 is made up of 14 amino acids. Per the germline V gene, CDR1 is SGHAT and CDR2 is FQNNGV. The CDR3 bases are TGTGCCAGCAGCCCCCGGGACAGAACCTACGAGCAGTACTTC. Its translation is CASSPRDRTYEQYF.

This rearrangement joins TRBV11-2 to TRBJ2-7; maybe TRBD1 (5 bases). Germline V gene sequence: CDR1 SGHAT, CDR2 FQNNGV. This CDR3 comprises 15 residues. V lost 0 bases and J 4 bases, leaving 13 bases between the germline ends. DNA of the CDR3: TGTGCCAGCAGCTTAGAGCTAGGGGTTTATTACGAGCAGTACTTC. It translates to CASSLELGVYYEQYF.

This chain joins TRBV25-1 and TRBJ1-5; D is ambiguous. Germline V lookup: CDR1 MGHDK, CDR2 SYGVNS. The CDR3 is made up of 13 amino acids. V lost 3 bases to trimming and J lost 3 bases, with 6 bases between them. CDR3 residues: CASSEAYNQPQHF. As DNA, the CDR3 is TGTGCCAGCAGTGAGGCTTACAATCAGCCCCAGCATTTT.

The rearrangement links TRBV4-2 to TRBJ1-1, with D perhaps matching TRBD1 (6 bases). CDR3 length: 15 residues. Trimming left V 4 bases short and J 3 bases short, with 15 bases between. Germline V gives CDR1 LGHNA, CDR2 YNFKEQ. CDR3 sequence reads: CASSPQRGEDTEAFF. The CDR3 DNA sequence: TGTGCCAGCAGCCCTCAGAGGGGGGAGGACACTGAAGCTTTCTTT.

The J gene is TRBJ2-5, the V gene TRBV7-6; D is possibly TRBD2 (6 bases). This CDR3 spans 13 amino acids. V shed 5 bases and J shed 5 bases, with 12 bases lying between them. Germline CDR1 is SGHVS and CDR2 is FNYEAQ. CDR3 nucleotides: TGTGCCAGCAGCGTTTACGGAGGGGAGACCCAGTACTTC. This sequence encodes CASSVYGGETQYF.

The genes are TRBV4-1 and TRBJ2-1; 9 positions agree with TRBD1. The ends lost 2 bases at V and 5 bases at J; junction bases unmatched: 4. The CDR3 sequence is 15 residues long. Germline CDR1 MGHRA, CDR2 YSYEKL. Written as DNA, the CDR3 is TGCGCCAGCAGCCAACCGGGACAGGGCAACAATGAGCAGTTCTTC. It translates to CASSQPGQGNNEQFF.

This clone rates as medium-sized. J is TRBJ2-2 and V is TRBV6-4, with D unclear. The CDR3 is 12 residues long. Looked up from germline, CDR1 is MRHNA and CDR2 is SNTAGT. V lost 3 bases to trimming and J lost 3 bases, with 2 bases between them. CDR3 nucleotide sequence: TGTGCCAGCAGTGAGGACACCGGGGAGCTGTTTTTT. It specifies CASSEDTGELFF.

This chain connects TRBV25-1 to TRBJ1-4, with a weak D call TRBD1 (5 bases). Germline CDR1 reads MGHDK; CDR2 reads SYGVNS. This CDR3 region has 15 residues. Trimming stripped 0 bases from V and 5 bases from J, with 10 bases between. DNA of the CDR3: TGTGCCAGCAGTGAATACGAGGGGAACAATGAAAAACTGTTTTTT. Amino acid sequence: CASSEYEGNNEKLFF.

This clone was recorded only once. The rearrangement uses TRBV29-1 and TRBJ1-2; TRBD1 is a possible D gene (6 bases). V was pared by 7 bases and J by 5 bases, with 14 bases between. This CDR3 spans 12 amino acids. Per the germline V gene, CDR1 is SQVTM and CDR2 is ANQGSEA. The CDR3 DNA follows: TGCAGCGCACCTACAGGGCATTATGGCTACACCTTC. Amino acid sequence: CSAPTGHYGYTF.

This chain links TRBV5-6 with TRBJ1-1; D is uncertain. Trimming pared 4 bases from V and 7 bases from J, leaving 17 bases between. Germline CDR1 is SGHDT and CDR2 is YYEEEE. This CDR3 spans 14 amino acids. CDR3 DNA sequence: TGTGCCAGCAGCCTTTGGCAAAAAAGCGGTGAAGCTTTCTTT. Protein: CASSLWQKSGEAFF.

The chain recombines TRBV7-3 with TRBJ2-3; 8 bases are a match to TRBD1. V dropped 4 bases and J dropped 4; count of bases not matched to a gene: 4. The CDR3 length is 14 residues. Germline CDR1 and CDR2: SGHTA and FQGTGA. The CDR3 sequence: CASSWSGGADTQYF. The CDR3 DNA follows: TGTGCCAGCAGCTGGTCAGGGGGCGCAGATACGCAGTATTTT.

CDR3 bases: TGCAGTGCTACAGACGGCGTTGAGCAGTTCTTC. Translation gives CSATDGVEQFF. The rearrangement links TRBV20-1 to TRBJ2-1; no reliable D call. The CDR3 has 11 residues. The V gene's germline CDR1 is DFQATT and CDR2 SNEGSKA (reference sequence). V was pared by 4 bases and J by 9 bases, with 10 bases between.

J is TRBJ2-1 and V is TRBV13; D is undetermined. CDR1 and CDR2 (germline): PRHDT, FYEKMQ (reference sequence). The V and J ends lost 4 bases and 0 bases respectively, with 4 bases between them. This CDR3 is built from 13 residues. The DNA for the CDR3 is TGTGCCAGCAGCTCGAGCTCCTACAATGAGCAGTTCTTC. The encoded protein is CASSSSSYNEQFF.

Notes on this clone: Within the sample, other DNA sequences also encode this same CDR3. V and J are TRBV6-1 and TRBJ2-5; 7 bases fit TRBD2. CDR3 length: 14 residues. Per germline, CDR1 MNHNS and CDR2 SASEGT. J gave up 4 bases and V 1 base, and 3 bases lay outside the gene matches. In DNA, the CDR3 is TGTGCCAGCAGTGAAGGGGGCGGGGGAGAGACCCAGTACTTC. Translating it yields CASSEGGGGETQYF.

The chain employs TRBV9 and TRBJ1-1, with 9 bases matching TRBD1. Trimming removed 3 bases from V and 4 bases from J; junction bases left unmatched: 4. The CDR3 covers 14 residues. Looked up from germline, CDR1 is SGDLS and CDR2 is YYNGEE. CDR3: CASSGQGGGTEAFF. The DNA for the CDR3 is TGTGCCAGCAGCGGACAGGGGGGTGGCACTGAAGCTTTCTTT.

The gene calls are TRBV28 and TRBJ2-1; a possible D gene is TRBD2 (5 bases). The V gene lost 3 bases and the J gene lost 8 bases, with 11 bases spanning the gap. CDR3 length equals 13 residues. The germline gives CDR1 MDHEN, CDR2 SYDVKM. CDR3 sequence reads: CASSFELRDEQFF. CDR3 coding DNA: TGTGCCAGCAGTTTTGAGCTGAGGGATGAGCAGTTCTTC.

The genes are TRBV4-1 and TRBJ2-2; D is unresolved. Germline assignment: CDR1 MGHRA and CDR2 YSYEKL. Trimming took off 4 bases at V and 2 bases at J, with 5 bases between the two ends. The CDR3 has 13 residues. The CDR3 bases are TGCGCCAGCAGCCGTCCAAACACCGGGGAGCTGTTTTTT. Encoded protein: CASSRPNTGELFF.

The chain recombines TRBV27 with TRBJ1-6, with D perhaps TRBD1 (6 bases). V shed 6 bases and J shed 5 bases, with 11 bases lying between them. Per the germline V gene, CDR1 is MNHEY and CDR2 is SMNVEV (reference sequence). The CDR3 is 14 residues long. The CDR3 region is CASRGGANNSPLHF. The CDR3 DNA reads TGTGCCAGCAGGGGGGGGGCAAATAATTCACCCCTCCACTTT.

The CDR3 protein is CASSEGGTNTEAFF. DNA of the CDR3: TGCGCCAGCAGTGAGGGAGGGACTAACACTGAAGCTTTCTTT. The chain links TRBV10-1 to TRBJ1-1; tentative D call: TRBD1 (5 bases). This CDR3 comprises 14 residues. Germline CDR1 is WNHNN and CDR2 is SYGVQD (reference sequence). V gave up 2 bases and J gave up 2 bases, with 9 bases separating them.

V is TRBV30 and J is TRBJ2-7; the match to TRBD1 covers 7 bases. Germline-derived CDR1 and CDR2 are GTSNPN and SVGIG (reference sequence). This CDR3 spans 12 amino acids. J gave up 6 bases and V 4 bases, and 6 bases lay outside the gene matches. The CDR3 protein is CAWNPRGPEQYF. Here the CDR3 DNA reads TGTGCCTGGAATCCAAGGGGGCCCGAGCAGTACTTC.

This sequence joins TRBV19 and TRBJ2-7, with D unclear. Germline V lookup: CDR1 LNHDA, CDR2 SQIVND (reference sequence). The CDR3 loop spans 13 amino acids. Deletions cut 1 base from V and 6 bases from J, with 10 bases between. Here the CDR3 DNA reads TGTGCCAGTAGTATAGGCGGTGGGTCCGAGCAGTACTTC. Translation: CASSIGGGSEQYF.

This CDR3 reads CASSLGRVETQYF. CDR3 nucleotides: TGTGCCAGCAGTCTGGGGAGGGTAGAGACCCAGTACTTC. The V and J genes are TRBV7-7 and TRBJ2-5; 7 bases line up with TRBD2. The CDR3 spans 13 residues. In germline, CDR1 is SSHAT, CDR2 FNYEAQ (reference sequence). Trimming at V came to 6 bases and at J to 4 bases, leaving 5 bases not matched to a gene.

This CDR3 reads CASSQVGGEQFF. The CDR3 coding sequence is TGCGCCAGCAGCCAAGTTGGGGGTGAGCAGTTCTTC. This chain uses TRBV4-1 with TRBJ2-1, with D perhaps TRBD1 or TRBD2 (5 bases each). This CDR3 has 12 residues. V lost 1 base, J lost 9 bases, and 7 bases lay in between. Germline CDR1 is MGHRA and CDR2 is YSYEKL.

The CDR3: CASSSSGSPLHF. The CDR3 nucleotides read TGTGCCAGCAGCTCCTCAGGGTCACCCCTCCACTTT. This chain links TRBV5-4 with TRBJ1-6, with a tentative D call TRBD1 (5 bases). V was pared by 3 bases and J by 10 bases, with 8 bases between. This CDR3 comprises 12 residues. Per germline, CDR1 SGHNT and CDR2 YYREEE (reference sequence). Based on the CDR3 plus reference TRBV5-4 and TRBJ1-6, the full variable domain is ETGVTQSPTHLIKTRGQQVTLRCSSQSGHNTVSWYQQALGQGPQFIFQYYREEENGRGNFPPRFSGLQFPNYSSELNVNALELDDSALYLCASSSSGSPLHFGNGTRLTVT.

The J gene is TRBJ1-5, the V gene TRBV7-9, with 7 bases that match TRBD1. Losses at the gene ends were 5 bases for V and 3 bases for J; bases not matched to a gene: 7. This CDR3 comprises 15 residues. The germline V gene has CDR1 SEHNR and CDR2 FQNEAQ (reference sequence). The CDR3 loop reads CASSPQGSDNQPQHF. The CDR3 DNA follows: TGTGCCAGCAGCCCACAGGGGAGCGACAATCAGCCCCAGCATTTT.

For this clone: An end of the junction does not agree with germline; a read error may underlie this. The chain recombines TRBV6-5 with TRBJ2-5, with 7 bases fitting TRBD2. Germline CDR1 is MNHEY and CDR2 is SVGAGI. The CDR3 spans 16 residues. The DNA of the CDR3 is TGTACCAGCAGTTACCTTGAAGGAGGGAGGGGAGAGACCCAGTACTTC. It codes for CTSSYLEGGRGETQYF.

The chain is built from TRBV27 and TRBJ1-2, with 7 bases fitting TRBD1. The CDR3 spans 16 residues. Germline values: CDR1 MNHEY, CDR2 SMNVEV (reference sequence). V shed 3 bases, J shed 4 bases, and the junction held 11 bases outside the gene matches. CDR3 nucleotides: TGTGCCAGCAGTTTCCTGGGGCAGGGGGGCCCCTATGGCTACACCTTC. Translated, it gives CASSFLGQGGPYGYTF.

J is TRBJ2-3 and V is TRBV7-6; D call uncertain. V was clipped by 1 base and J by 3 bases, with 11 bases between them. This CDR3 has 15 residues. Germline assignment: CDR1 SGHVS and CDR2 FNYEAQ. CDR3 loop: CASSLEAIPTDTQYF. The CDR3, as DNA: TGTGCCAGCAGCTTAGAGGCCATTCCAACAGATACGCAGTATTTT.

A word on this clone: The junction and the germline gene differ at one end; a read error may be behind it. The CDR3, as DNA: TGTACCAGCAGCTTAGGGCAGTTATACGAGCAGTACTTC. Its protein is CTSSLGQLYEQYF. This sequence joins TRBV11-1 and TRBJ2-7, with D uncertain. The CDR3 sequence is 13 residues long. Germline-derived CDR1 and CDR2 are SGHAT and FQDESV (reference sequence).